This entry lists 27 T cell receptor beta chains sequenced from one sample in a study of blood T cell repertoires in COVID-19. Clones were read by immunoSEQ multiplex PCR, and TCRdb kept only the in-frame ones, dropping some. The sample carries about 39,000 clones, roughly four fifths recorded once. Sequenced material: peripheral blood. The source of these receptors is a human donor in a cohort sampled during active or convalescent COVID-19. The donor label of this sample is uncertain.

The chain joins TRBV5-5 to TRBJ2-6; 7 bases map to TRBD1. The CDR3 covers 17 residues. V lost 3 bases and J lost 0; bases outside the gene matches: 6. In germline, CDR1 is SGHKS, CDR2 YYEKEE (reference sequence). The CDR3 DNA follows: TGTGCCAGCAGCTCCGGGACAGCTCACTCTGGGGCCAACGTCCTGACTTTC. Translated, it gives CASSSGTAHSGANVLTF.

V gene TRBV5-1 combines with J gene TRBJ2-6; D unresolved. Trimming took off 0 bases at V and 1 base at J, with 5 bases between the two ends. CDR3 length equals 15 residues. Germline V gene lookup returns CDR1 SGHRS and CDR2 YFSETQ. The CDR3 loop is CASSLGQSGANVLTF. CDR3 coding DNA: TGCGCCAGCAGCTTGGGCCAGTCTGGGGCCAACGTCCTGACTTTC.

The chain recombines TRBV4-1 with TRBJ1-1; tentatively, D is TRBD1 (5 bases). The CDR3 runs to 16 residues. With 2 bases removed from V and 1 base from J, the gap between germline ends came to 14 bases. Germline assignment: CDR1 MGHRA and CDR2 YSYEKL. The CDR3 reads CASSQPLGGANTEAFF. The CDR3 nucleotides are TGCGCCAGCAGCCAACCGTTGGGAGGGGCGAACACTGAAGCTTTCTTT.

The V gene is TRBV9, the J gene TRBJ2-2, with 11 bases lining up with TRBD2. The CDR3 runs 16 residues. From germline, CDR1 is SGDLS and CDR2 YYNGEE. With 4 bases clipped from V and 5 bases from J, the junction kept 7 bases outside the gene matches. The CDR3 region is CASSPTGTSGTGELFF. The DNA of the CDR3 is TGTGCCAGCAGCCCGACCGGGACTAGCGGAACCGGGGAGCTGTTTTTT.

This clone was recorded once. J is TRBJ2-1 and V is TRBV19, with a weak D call TRBD1 (5 bases). V was shortened by 2 bases and J by 3 bases, with 14 bases between the two germline ends. The CDR3 is 16 amino acids. The germline CDR1 and CDR2 sequences are LNHDA and SQIVND (reference sequence). This CDR3 is CASSISGARGYNEQFF. DNA for the CDR3: TGTGCCAGTAGTATATCGGGTGCTAGGGGCTACAATGAGCAGTTCTTC.

The chain links TRBV30 to TRBJ2-2, with unresolved D. CDR1 and CDR2 (germline): GTSNPN, SVGIG (reference sequence). Trimming left V 1 base short and J 5 bases short, with 2 bases between. This CDR3 contains 11 residues. The CDR3: CAWSATGELFF. The CDR3 nucleotides read TGTGCCTGGAGTGCTACCGGGGAGCTGTTTTTT.

This clone was seen once. The rearrangement joins TRBV29-1 to TRBJ2-1, with 10 bases aligning to TRBD1. The germline gives CDR1 SQVTM, CDR2 ANQGSEA. The CDR3 loop spans 12 amino acids. Trimming at V came to 6 bases and at J to 9 bases, leaving 5 bases not matched to a gene. As DNA, the CDR3 is TGCAGCGTGGGGACAGGGGATGGTGAGCAGTTCTTC. Protein sequence: CSVGTGDGEQFF.

The chain recombines TRBV19 with TRBJ2-6; D ambiguous. V shed 7 bases and J shed 0 bases, with 4 bases lying between them. The V gene's germline CDR1 is LNHDA and CDR2 SQIVND (reference sequence). The CDR3 length is 13 residues. The CDR3 nucleotides read TGTGCCAGTATTCTCTCTGGGGCCAACGTCCTGACTTTC. The encoded protein is CASILSGANVLTF.

The chain recombines TRBV19 with TRBJ1-1; 7 positions match TRBD1. The CDR3 is made up of 14 amino acids. V shed 7 bases, J shed 3 bases, and the junction held 8 bases outside the gene matches. Germline V gene data show CDR1 as LNHDA and CDR2 as SQIVND (reference sequence). The CDR3 nucleotides are TGTGCCAGTACTGAACAGGGGCTACACACTGAAGCTTTCTTT. As protein: CASTEQGLHTEAFF.

CDR3 residues: CASSGLAGVGTGELFF. The CDR3 DNA sequence: TGTGCCAGCAGCGGACTAGCGGGAGTGGGAACCGGGGAGCTGTTTTTT. The rearrangement joins TRBV4-2 to TRBJ2-2, with TRBD2 matching 13 bases. Germline CDR1 LGHNA, CDR2 YNFKEQ. The CDR3 runs to 16 residues. V dropped 5 bases and J dropped 5; count of bases not matched to a gene: 5.

This chain links TRBV30 with TRBJ1-6; 7 bases are shared with TRBD1. V was clipped by 2 bases and J by 10 bases; unmatched bases: 11. The CDR3 covers 15 residues. Germline V gene sequence: CDR1 GTSNPN, CDR2 SVGIG (reference sequence). CDR3: CAWSRGGTTTSPLHF. The CDR3 region has the DNA TGTGCCTGGAGTCGAGGGGGCACCACTACCTCACCCCTCCACTTT.

This clone showed up just a few times. The V and J genes are TRBV24-1 and TRBJ1-5; possibly TRBD1 for D (6 bases). Germline V gene data show CDR1 as KGHDR and CDR2 as SFDVKD. This CDR3 has 15 amino acids. V lost 5 bases and J 6 bases, leaving 16 bases between the germline ends. This CDR3 is CATSVTGINRQPQHF. The DNA of the CDR3 is TGTGCCACCAGTGTTACAGGGATTAATCGTCAGCCCCAGCATTTT.

The chain employs TRBV6-1 and TRBJ2-2; D possibly corresponds to TRBD1 (6 bases). V shed 3 bases and J shed 6 bases, with 11 bases lying between them. The CDR3 runs 14 residues. CDR1 and CDR2 from the germline V gene are MNHNS and SASEGT. The CDR3, as DNA: TGTGCCAGCAGTGAGCCAGGGGTGGCCGGGGAGCTGTTTTTT. Its translation: CASSEPGVAGELFF.

This clone was recorded once. The J gene is TRBJ1-5, the V gene TRBV7-2, with D perhaps TRBD1 (5 bases). This CDR3 spans 15 amino acids. With 5 bases removed from V and 7 bases from J, the gap between germline ends came to 18 bases. From germline, CDR1 is SGHTA and CDR2 FQGNSA. CDR3 residues: CASSPSRVGNQPQHF. In DNA form, the CDR3 reads TGTGCCAGCAGCCCATCCAGGGTAGGGAACCAGCCCCAGCATTTT.

The chain combines TRBV12-3 or TRBV12-4 with TRBJ2-5; D possibly corresponds to TRBD2 (7 bases). The CDR3 loop spans 11 amino acids. V was clipped by 8 bases and J by 10 bases, with 14 bases between them. The CDR3 nucleotides read TGTGCCAGCCAAAAGGGGGGGAGCCAGTACTTC. It translates to CASQKGGSQYF.

The J gene is TRBJ2-1, the V gene TRBV5-1; 13 bases agree with TRBD2. The CDR3 extends over 17 amino acids. The germline CDR1 and CDR2 sequences are SGHRS and YFSETQ. V shed 4 bases and J 7 bases; nucleotides not matched to a gene: 11. The CDR3: CASSPGLAGQAGNEQFF. The CDR3 DNA follows: TGCGCCAGCAGCCCGGGACTAGCGGGACAGGCGGGGAATGAGCAGTTCTTC.

The J gene is TRBJ2-4, the V gene TRBV7-2, with 8 positions matching TRBD2. The germline CDR1 and CDR2 sequences are SGHTA and FQGNSA. The CDR3 has 17 amino acids. The junction had 10 bases not matched to a gene; V was cut back by 5 bases and J by 1 base. Here the CDR3 reads CASSPGGGRMAKNIQYF. The DNA for the CDR3 is TGTGCCAGCAGCCCTGGGGGCGGGAGGATGGCCAAAAACATTCAGTACTTC.

The chain uses TRBV19 and TRBJ1-5; D is undetermined. This CDR3 has 17 amino acids. Looked up from germline, CDR1 is LNHDA and CDR2 is SQIVND (reference sequence). V was pared by 0 bases and J by 3 bases, with 15 bases between. The CDR3 region is CASSIDGGDMVNQPQHF. The DNA for the CDR3 is TGTGCCAGTAGTATAGATGGAGGTGACATGGTCAATCAGCCCCAGCATTTT.

This chain connects TRBV6-5 to TRBJ1-2; D unclear. The ends were cut back, 6 bases at V and 2 bases at J, with 10 bases in the middle. Germline CDR1 reads MNHEY; CDR2 reads SVGAGI. The CDR3 sequence is 13 residues long. The CDR3 DNA reads as TGTGCCAGCAGCCGACAAGGAAACTATGGCTACACCTTC. This gives the protein CASSRQGNYGYTF.

This rearrangement joins TRBV5-1 to TRBJ1-3; D remains ambiguous. CDR1 is SGHRS, CDR2 YFSETQ, per germline. Trimming shortened V by 4 bases and J by 0 bases, and 11 bases separated the two germline ends. This CDR3 contains 15 residues. As DNA, the CDR3 is TGCGCCAGCAGCCAGGTGGCAACCTCTGGAAACACCATATATTTT. As protein: CASSQVATSGNTIYF. The full variable domain, with the rest looked up from reference TRBV5-1 and TRBJ1-3, is KAGVTQTPRYLIKTRGQQVTLSCSPISGHRSVSWYQQTPGQGLQFLFEYFSETQRNKGNFPGRFSGRQFSNSRSEMNVSTLELGDSALYLCASSQVATSGNTIYFGEGSWLTVV.

The chain joins TRBV7-9 to TRBJ2-3, with 10 bases aligning to TRBD1. After removal of 4 bases from V and 3 bases from J, the junction contained 7 bases not matched to a gene. CDR3 size: 16 residues. Per germline, CDR1 SEHNR and CDR2 FQNEAQ (reference sequence). CDR3 protein: CASSSPRQGATDTQYF. The CDR3, as DNA: TGTGCCAGCAGCTCCCCTCGACAGGGGGCAACAGATACGCAGTATTTT.

Here the CDR3 DNA reads TGTGCCAGCAGCCAAGATCTCGAGCCCAGGGGCTACAATGAGCAGTTCTTC. Translated, it gives CASSQDLEPRGYNEQFF. The chain joins TRBV3-1 (or the pseudogene TRBV3-2) to TRBJ2-1; TRBD1 might be the D (6 bases). The CDR3 has 17 amino acids. Germline CDR1 is LGHDT and CDR2 is YNNKEL (reference sequence). The V end was cut by 0 bases, the J end by 3 bases, with 15 bases between.

The J gene is TRBJ2-7, the V gene TRBV28; 12 bases map to TRBD2. V lost 7 bases, J lost 6 bases, and 10 bases stayed unmatched. CDR3 length: 15 residues. From germline, CDR1 is MDHEN and CDR2 SYDVKM. CDR3 sequence (DNA): TGTGCCAGCAAGGAGACTAGCGGGGGAGGCGGCGAGCAGTACTTC. As protein: CASKETSGGGGEQYF. The full variable domain, with the rest looked up from reference TRBV28 and TRBJ2-7, is DVKVTQSSRYLVKRTGEKVFLECVQDMDHENMFWYRQDPGLGLRLIYFSYDVKMKEKGDIPEGYSVSREKKERFSLILESASTNQTSMYLCASKETSGGGGEQYFGPGTRLTVT.

J is TRBJ2-1 and V is TRBV5-1; 12 nucleotides align to TRBD2. After removal of 4 bases from V and 8 bases from J, the junction contained 7 bases not matched to a gene. The CDR3 loop spans 15 amino acids. In germline, CDR1 is SGHRS, CDR2 YFSETQ. This CDR3 reads CASSPTSGRGDEQFF. The DNA for the CDR3 is TGCGCCAGCAGCCCGACTAGCGGGAGAGGAGATGAGCAGTTCTTC.

The chain combines TRBV6-5 with TRBJ2-3; D is possibly TRBD1 (6 bases). V lost 6 bases and J lost 1, with 14 bases in between. The CDR3 runs 15 residues. Germline assignment: CDR1 MNHEY and CDR2 SVGAGI. The CDR3 here is CASRLRGWGTDTQYF. The CDR3 DNA follows: TGTGCCAGCAGACTCAGGGGTTGGGGCACAGATACGCAGTATTTT.

The chain uses TRBV6-2 or TRBV6-3 and TRBJ1-6; the D gene is possibly TRBD1 (6 bases). Germline CDR1 and CDR2: MNHEY and SVGEGT. CDR3 length equals 16 residues. V lost 5 bases and J 3 bases, leaving 14 bases between the germline ends. CDR3 sequence: CASSDSGANYNSPLHF. The DNA of the CDR3 is TGTGCCAGCAGTGATTCAGGGGCGAACTATAATTCACCCCTCCACTTT.

The chain combines TRBV6-2 or TRBV6-3 with TRBJ2-7; maybe TRBD2 (6 bases). CDR1 is MNHEY, CDR2 SVGEGT, per germline. This CDR3 comprises 14 residues. V lost 4 bases, J lost 0 bases, and 10 bases lay in between. CDR3 nucleotide sequence: TGTGCCAGCAGTTCCGGGACTCCCTCCTACGAGCAGTACTTC. It specifies CASSSGTPSYEQYF.